This T cell receptor (beta chain) was observed in a study of CD8+ T cells in alopecia areata. Study-level information: Treatment ran 6 to 18 months, with 6 months of follow-up afterward.

cDNA reverse transcribed from extracted RNA served as the sequencing template. TCRdb's copy holds only in-frame clones and misses some; the assay was immunoSEQ multiplex PCR. The table records 120,000 to 150,000 clones, approximately 85% of them present only once. Study-wide results and limits: The study found higher clonality in lesional than normal scalp, especially in alopecia totalis/universalis.

This clone was counted only a few times. The antigen is not known. CDR3 size: 17 residues. As to treatment: oral pan-JAK inhibitor, 5-10 mg twice daily. Alopecia areata patients provided lesional scalp punch biopsies and peripheral blood, both collected for the study. The receptor was isolated from a human donor with alopecia areata. This chain uses TRBV21-1 with TRBJ2-7; the table's D call of TRBD1 was not tested on the DNA. TRBV21-1 is listed as a pseudogene. The sequencing here drew on CD8+ T cells sorted from blood, taken at week 4, from a patient treated with tofacitinib. CDR3 region: CASSKALHRSGIYEQYF. Written as DNA, the CDR3 is TGTGCCAGCAGCAAAGCCCTTCACCGGTCAGGGATCTACGAGCAGTACTTC.